These T cell receptor beta chains were read from a single sample in a study of T cells in localized non-small cell lung cancer. Repertoires were generated with immunoSEQ multiplex PCR, while TCRdb's copy carries only in-frame clones and drops some. The top ten hold under 4.5% of the sample, which has 2,500 or so clones, 36% seen once. The material was lymph node tissue, obtained before any cancer treatment. The receptors stem from a male donor aged 60 or over with stage II squamous cell lung carcinoma. The CDR3 runs from the conserved cysteine through the conserved F or W. The D gene is left open where the match is weak. Only part of the rows carry a size: once, few, many, or a class if the clone is expanded.

medium-sized,TRBV6-8,TRBD1,TRBJ1-2,CASSPQGDYGYTF,TGTGCCAGCAGCCCGCAGGGGGACTATGGCTACACCTTC
large,TRBV6-8,NA,TRBJ1-4,CASSYPGEKLFF,TGTGCCAGCAGTTACCCGGGGGAAAAACTGTTTTTT
NA,TRBV2,TRBD1,TRBJ1-1,CASEIWTGGGTEAFF,TGTGCCAGCGAAATATGGACAGGGGGGGGCACTGAAGCTTTCTTT
NA,TRBV18,NA,TRBJ2-6,CASSPPPGKAGANVLTF,TGTGCCAGCTCACCACCGCCGGGAAAGGCTGGGGCCAACGTCCTGACTTTC
few,TRBV9,TRBD1,TRBJ2-1,CATRQGINVDEQFF,TGTGCCACCCGACAGGGGATAAATGTGGATGAGCAGTTCTTC
few,TRBV4-1,NA,TRBJ2-3,CASSQNGALDTQYF,TGCGCCAGCAGCCAAAATGGGGCGTTAGATACGCAGTATTTT
NA,TRBV9,TRBD2,TRBJ2-7,CASSGTSGSEAEQYF,TGTGCCAGCAGTGGGACTAGCGGATCTGAAGCCGAGCAGTACTTC
few,TRBV4-1,TRBD1,TRBJ2-7,CAPGQHSYEQYF,TGCGCTCCGGGACAGCACTCCTACGAGCAGTACTTC
NA,TRBV9,TRBD2,TRBJ2-2,CASRVLAAGELFF,TGTGCCAGCAGGGTACTAGCGGCCGGGGAGCTGTTTTTT
few,TRBV11-3,NA,TRBJ1-1,CASSFATGNTEAFF,TGTGCCAGCAGCTTCGCTACAGGGAACACTGAAGCTTTCTTT
NA,TRBV19,NA,TRBJ1-2,CASSIDAGSGGYTF,TGTGCCAGTAGTATAGACGCAGGGTCCGGCGGCTACACCTTC
once,TRBV19,NA,TRBJ2-1,CASSIGAPSYNEQFF,TGTGCCAGTAGTATAGGGGCCCCCTCCTACAATGAGCAGTTCTTC
NA,TRBV11-3,NA,TRBJ1-4,CASSGGTSGEKLFF,TGTGCCAGCAGCGGAGGGACATCAGGGGAAAAACTGTTTTTT
NA,TRBV29-1,TRBD1,TRBJ1-5,CSAGQGDQPQHF,TGCAGCGCCGGACAGGGGGATCAGCCCCAGCATTTT
NA,TRBV6-8,TRBD1,TRBJ2-7,CASGDRGPYEQYF,TGTGCCAGCGGAGACAGGGGACCCTACGAGCAGTACTTC
NA,TRBV6-8,NA,TRBJ1-1,CASTPSPGEAFF,TGTGCCAGCACCCCCTCCCCGGGTGAGGCTTTCTTT
NA,TRBV18,TRBD1,TRBJ2-1,CASSPTGAYNEQFF,TGTGCCAGCTCACCGACAGGGGCGTACAATGAGCAGTTCTTC
NA,TRBV30,TRBD1,TRBJ2-1,CAWARQGDEQFF,TGTGCCTGGGCCCGACAGGGAGATGAGCAGTTCTTC
few,TRBV30,TRBD1,TRBJ1-5,CAWSPGQGNQPQHF,TGTGCCTGGAGTCCCGGACAGGGGAATCAGCCCCAGCATTTT
NA,TRBV30,NA,TRBJ1-5,CAWRLAGGINQPQHF,TGTGCCTGGAGACTCGCGGGGGGGATTAATCAGCCCCAGCATTTT
NA,TRBV30,TRBD1,TRBJ1-2,CAWSGQGVDGYTF,TGTGCCTGGAGTGGGCAGGGGGTAGACGGCTACACCTTC
NA,TRBV11-3,NA,TRBJ2-1,CASSLFGQGTGDEQFF,TGTGCCAGCAGCTTATTCGGGCAGGGGACTGGGGATGAGCAGTTCTTC
few,TRBV12-5,NA,TRBJ1-4,CASTFGGRTNEKLFF,TGTGCCAGCACCTTCGGGGGGAGAACTAATGAAAAACTGTTTTTT
few,TRBV6-8,NA,TRBJ1-3,CASSYFRSSGNTIYF,TGTGCCAGCAGTTACTTCAGGAGCTCTGGAAACACCATATATTTT
NA,TRBV9,TRBD1,TRBJ2-2,CASSVGSGGTGELFF,TGTGCCAGCAGCGTAGGTTCAGGGGGAACCGGGGAGCTGTTTTTT
NA,TRBV19,NA,TRBJ1-5,CATGPGLEHILLDQPQHF,TGTGCCACGGGCCCGGGACTGGAACACATCCTACTGGATCAGCCCCAGCATTTT
NA,TRBV19,NA,TRBJ2-5,CASSMRQDQETQYF,TGTGCCAGTAGTATGCGACAGGATCAAGAGACCCAGTACTTC
few,TRBV19,NA,TRBJ1-2,CASSIVPGVNGYTF,TGTGCCAGTAGTATAGTCCCAGGGGTCAATGGCTACACCTTC
few,TRBV9,NA,TRBJ2-2,CASSVVSHPGDGELFF,TGTGCCAGCAGCGTAGTGTCGCACCCGGGTGACGGGGAGCTGTTTTTT
NA,TRBV11-3,NA,TRBJ2-2,CASSAATNTGELFF,TGTGCCAGCAGCGCGGCGACGAACACCGGGGAGCTGTTTTTT
NA,TRBV14,NA,TRBJ1-2,CASSQDHYGYTF,TGTGCCAGCAGCCAAGATCACTATGGCTACACCTTC
medium-sized,TRBV7-5,NA,TRBJ1-6,CASSDGTGGGSPLHF,TGTGCCAGCAGCGACGGGACAGGGGGAGGATCACCCCTCCACTTT
large,TRBV7-2,NA,TRBJ1-5,CASSPRPNQPQHF,TGTGCCAGCAGCCCCCGCCCCAATCAGCCCCAGCATTTT
few,TRBV7-6,NA,TRBJ2-5,CASSLGEGVETQYF,TGTGCCAGCAGCCTAGGGGAGGGGGTAGAGACCCAATACTTC
few,TRBV9,NA,TRBJ1-3,CASSVHRDNSGNTIYF,TGTGCCAGCAGCGTCCACCGGGACAACTCTGGAAACACCATATATTTT
NA,TRBV18,TRBD1,TRBJ2-7,CASSSTGQAYYEQYF,TGTGCCAGCTCATCCACGGGACAGGCATACTACGAGCAGTACTTC
NA,TRBV30,NA,TRBJ1-4,CARSGEGEKLFF,TGTGCCCGGTCAGGGGAGGGAGAAAAACTGTTTTTT
NA,TRBV4-1,NA,TRBJ1-1,CASRVEGSGTEAFF,TGCGCCAGCAGGGTGGAGGGAAGTGGAACTGAAGCTTTCTTT
few,TRBV6-8,TRBD1,TRBJ2-7,CASSGETGRYGSYEQYF,TGTGCCAGCAGTGGAGAGACAGGGAGATACGGGTCCTACGAGCAGTACTTC
once,TRBV29-1,TRBD2,TRBJ2-7,CSVRTSGTYEQYF,TGCAGCGTGAGGACTAGCGGGACCTACGAGCAGTACTTC
medium-sized,TRBV6-8,NA,TRBJ1-4,CASSYDLWGGVDEKLFF,TGTGCCAGCAGTTACGATTTATGGGGCGGGGTCGATGAAAAACTGTTTTTT
medium-sized,TRBV6-8,NA,TRBJ1-5,CASSWASREPQHF,TGTGCCAGCAGTTGGGCCTCAAGGGAGCCCCAGCATTTT
medium-sized,TRBV9,NA,TRBJ1-1,CASSVGVAVEAFF,TGTGCCAGCAGCGTCGGCGTGGCAGTCGAAGCTTTCTTT
few,TRBV1,NA,TRBJ1-2,CASSQDGQGAGGYTF,TGCGCCAGCAGCCAAGATGGGCAGGGGGCCGGTGGCTACACCTTC
NA,TRBV11-1,NA,TRBJ2-1,CASTLSIRLGGEVF,TGTGCCAGCACCTTGAGTATTAGGCTGGGGGGCGAGGTCTTC
NA,TRBV6-8,NA,TRBJ2-7,CASSFGRAYEQYF,TGTGCCAGCAGCTTTGGACGGGCCTACGAGCAGTACTTC
medium-sized,TRBV11-3,NA,TRBJ1-6,CASSLEGEGSPLHF,TGTGCCAGCAGCCTCGAAGGGGAGGGTTCACCCCTCCACTTT
few,TRBV30,TRBD1,TRBJ1-3,CAWSDLGQRGGDF,TGTGCCTGGAGTGATTTGGGACAGCGAGGGGGTGATTTT
NA,TRBV29-1,NA,TRBJ1-3,CSGGRGPGNTIYF,TGCAGCGGCGGTAGGGGCCCAGGGAACACCATATATTTT
NA,TRBV6-7,TRBD2,TRBJ2-5,CASRPSGQETQYF,TGTGCCAGCAGACCTAGCGGCCAAGAGACCCAGTACTTC